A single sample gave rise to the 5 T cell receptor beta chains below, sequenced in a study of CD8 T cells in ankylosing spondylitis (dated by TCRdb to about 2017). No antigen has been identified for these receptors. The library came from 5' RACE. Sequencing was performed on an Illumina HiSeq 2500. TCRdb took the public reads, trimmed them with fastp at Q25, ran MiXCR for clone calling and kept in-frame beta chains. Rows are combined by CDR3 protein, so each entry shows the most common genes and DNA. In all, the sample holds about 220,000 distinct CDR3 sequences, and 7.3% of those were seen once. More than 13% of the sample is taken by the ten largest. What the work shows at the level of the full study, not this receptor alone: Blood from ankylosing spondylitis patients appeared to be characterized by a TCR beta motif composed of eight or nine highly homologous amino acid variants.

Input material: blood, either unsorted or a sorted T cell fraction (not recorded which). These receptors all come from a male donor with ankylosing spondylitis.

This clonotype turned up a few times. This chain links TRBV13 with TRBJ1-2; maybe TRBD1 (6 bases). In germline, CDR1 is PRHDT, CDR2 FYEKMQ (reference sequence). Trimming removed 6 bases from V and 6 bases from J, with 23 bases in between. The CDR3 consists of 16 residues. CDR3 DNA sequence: TGTGCCAGCAGACCTAAGACCGGGACAAGCCCTCATGGCTACACCTTC. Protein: CASRPKTGTSPHGYTF. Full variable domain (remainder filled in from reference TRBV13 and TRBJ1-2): AAGVIQSPRHLIKEKRETATLKCYPIPRHDTVYWYQQGPGQDPQFLISFYEKMQSDKGSIPDRFSAQQFSDYHSELNMSSLELGDSALYFCASRPKTGTSPHGYTFGSGTRLTVV.

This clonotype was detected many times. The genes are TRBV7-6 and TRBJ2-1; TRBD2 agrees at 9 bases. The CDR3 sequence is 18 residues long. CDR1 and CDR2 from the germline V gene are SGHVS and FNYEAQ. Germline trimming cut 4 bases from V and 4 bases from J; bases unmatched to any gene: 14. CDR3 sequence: CASSSGRTIAGEYNEQFF. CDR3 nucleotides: TGTGCCAGCAGCTCTGGTCGAACAATAGCGGGGGAGTACAATGAGCAGTTCTTC.

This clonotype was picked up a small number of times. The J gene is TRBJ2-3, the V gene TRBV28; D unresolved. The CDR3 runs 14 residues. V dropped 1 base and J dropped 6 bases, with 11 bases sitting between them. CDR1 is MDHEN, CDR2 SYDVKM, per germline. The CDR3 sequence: CASSLSSASDTQYF. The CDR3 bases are TGTGCCAGCAGTTTATCTTCAGCTTCTGATACGCAGTATTTT. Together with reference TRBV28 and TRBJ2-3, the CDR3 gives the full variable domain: DVKVTQSSRYLVKRTGEKVFLECVQDMDHENMFWYRQDPGLGLRLIYFSYDVKMKEKGDIPEGYSVSREKKERFSLILESASTNQTSMYLCASSLSSASDTQYFGPGTRLTVL.

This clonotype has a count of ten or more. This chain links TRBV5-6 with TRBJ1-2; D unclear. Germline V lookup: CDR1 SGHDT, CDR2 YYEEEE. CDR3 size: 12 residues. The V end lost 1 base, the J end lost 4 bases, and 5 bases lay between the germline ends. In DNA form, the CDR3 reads TGTGCCAGCAGCTTGCAAACCTATGGCTACACCTTC. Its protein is CASSLQTYGYTF.

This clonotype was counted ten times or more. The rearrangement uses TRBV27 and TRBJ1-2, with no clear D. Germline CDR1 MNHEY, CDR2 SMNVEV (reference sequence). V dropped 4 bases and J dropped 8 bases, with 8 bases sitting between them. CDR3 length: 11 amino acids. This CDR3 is CASSYMGGYTF. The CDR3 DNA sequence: TGTGCCAGCAGTTACATGGGAGGCTACACCTTC.